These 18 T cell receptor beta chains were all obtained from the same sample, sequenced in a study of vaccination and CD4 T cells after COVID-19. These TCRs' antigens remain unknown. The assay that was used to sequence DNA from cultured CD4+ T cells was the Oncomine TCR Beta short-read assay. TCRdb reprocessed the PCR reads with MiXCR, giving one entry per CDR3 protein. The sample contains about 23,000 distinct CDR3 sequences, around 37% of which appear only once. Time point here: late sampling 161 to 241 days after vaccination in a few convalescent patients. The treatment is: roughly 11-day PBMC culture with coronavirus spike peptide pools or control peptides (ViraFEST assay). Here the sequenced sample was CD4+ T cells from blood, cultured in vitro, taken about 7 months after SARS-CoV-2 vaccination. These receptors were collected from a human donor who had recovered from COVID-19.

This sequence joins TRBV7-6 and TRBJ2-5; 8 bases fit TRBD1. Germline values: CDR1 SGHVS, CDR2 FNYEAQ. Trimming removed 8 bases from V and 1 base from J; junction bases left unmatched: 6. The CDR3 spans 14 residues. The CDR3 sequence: CASGITGGQETQYF. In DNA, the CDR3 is TGTGCCAGCGGCATAACAGGGGGCCAAGAGACCCAGTACTTC.

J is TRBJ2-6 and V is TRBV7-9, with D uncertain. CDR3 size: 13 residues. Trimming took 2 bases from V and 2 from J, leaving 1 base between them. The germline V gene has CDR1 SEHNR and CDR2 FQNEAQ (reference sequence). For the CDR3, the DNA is TGTGCCAGCAGCTTACCTGGGGCCAACGTCCTGACTTTC. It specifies CASSLPGANVLTF.

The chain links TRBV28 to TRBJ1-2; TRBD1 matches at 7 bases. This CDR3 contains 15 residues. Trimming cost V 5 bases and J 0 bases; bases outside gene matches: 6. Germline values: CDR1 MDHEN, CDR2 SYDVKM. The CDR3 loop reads CASSQGGGANYGYTF. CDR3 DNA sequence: TGTGCCAGCAGTCAGGGGGGGGGAGCTAACTATGGCTACACCTTC.

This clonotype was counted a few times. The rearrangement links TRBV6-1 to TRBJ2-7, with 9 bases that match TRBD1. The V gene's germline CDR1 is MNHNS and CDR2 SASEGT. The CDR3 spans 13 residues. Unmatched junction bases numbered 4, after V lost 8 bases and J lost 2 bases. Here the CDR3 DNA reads TGTGCCAGCCGGGGACAGGGAACCTACGAGCAGTACTTC. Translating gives CASRGQGTYEQYF.

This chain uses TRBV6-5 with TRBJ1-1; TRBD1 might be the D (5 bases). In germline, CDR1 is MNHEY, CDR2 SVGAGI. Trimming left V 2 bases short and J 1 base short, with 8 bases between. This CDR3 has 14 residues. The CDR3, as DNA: TGTGCCAGCAGTTACGTCGGGGGGAACACTGAAGCTTTCTTT. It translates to CASSYVGGNTEAFF.

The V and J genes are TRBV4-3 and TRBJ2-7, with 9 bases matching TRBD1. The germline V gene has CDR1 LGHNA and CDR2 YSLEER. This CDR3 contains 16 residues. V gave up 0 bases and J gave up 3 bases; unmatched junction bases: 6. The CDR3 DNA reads TGCGCCAGCAGCCAAGAGTACGGGACAGGGAACTACGAGCAGTACTTC. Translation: CASSQEYGTGNYEQYF.

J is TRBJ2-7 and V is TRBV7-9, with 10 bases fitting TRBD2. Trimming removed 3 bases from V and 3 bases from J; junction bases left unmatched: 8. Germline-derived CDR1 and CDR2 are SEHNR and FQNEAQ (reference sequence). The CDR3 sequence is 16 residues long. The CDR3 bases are TGTGCCAGCAGCTTGGTCCTAGCGGGAGCCGACTACGAGCAGTACTTC. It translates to CASSLVLAGADYEQYF.

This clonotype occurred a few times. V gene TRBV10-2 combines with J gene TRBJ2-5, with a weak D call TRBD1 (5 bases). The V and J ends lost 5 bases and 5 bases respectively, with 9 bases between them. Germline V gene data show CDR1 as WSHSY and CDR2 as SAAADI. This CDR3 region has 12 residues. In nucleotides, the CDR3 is TGCGCCAGCAGTACCCCAGGGGAGACCCAGTACTTC. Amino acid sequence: CASSTPGETQYF.

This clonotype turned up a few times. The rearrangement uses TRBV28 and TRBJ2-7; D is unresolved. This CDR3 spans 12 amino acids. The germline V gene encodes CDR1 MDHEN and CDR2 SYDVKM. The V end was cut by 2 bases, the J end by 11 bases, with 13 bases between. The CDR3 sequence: CASSLTGLHEYF. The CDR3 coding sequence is TGTGCCAGCAGTTTAACTGGTCTTCATGAGTACTTC.

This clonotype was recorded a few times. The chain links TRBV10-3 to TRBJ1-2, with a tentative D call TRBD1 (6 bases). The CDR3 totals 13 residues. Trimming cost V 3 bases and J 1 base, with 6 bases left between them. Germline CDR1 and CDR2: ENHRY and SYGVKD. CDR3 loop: CAISEQGNYGYTF. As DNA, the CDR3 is TGTGCCATCAGTGAACAGGGTAACTATGGCTACACCTTC.

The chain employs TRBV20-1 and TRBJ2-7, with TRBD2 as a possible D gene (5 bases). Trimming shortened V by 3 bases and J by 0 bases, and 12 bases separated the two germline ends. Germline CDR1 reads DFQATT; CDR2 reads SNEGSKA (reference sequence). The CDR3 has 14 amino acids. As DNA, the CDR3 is TGCAGTGCTAGTCGAAGCGGTAGCTCCTACGAGCAGTACTTC. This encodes CSASRSGSSYEQYF.

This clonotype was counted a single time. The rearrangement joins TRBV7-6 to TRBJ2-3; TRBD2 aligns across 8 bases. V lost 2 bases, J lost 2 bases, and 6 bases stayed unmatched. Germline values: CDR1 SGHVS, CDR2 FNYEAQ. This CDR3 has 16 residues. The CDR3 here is CASSLLAGSSTDTQYF. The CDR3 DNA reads TGTGCCAGCAGCTTACTAGCGGGTTCCTCCACAGATACGCAGTATTTT. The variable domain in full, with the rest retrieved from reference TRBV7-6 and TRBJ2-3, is GAGVSQSPRYKVTKRGQDVALRCDPISGHVSLYWYRQALGQGPEFLTYFNYEAQQDKSGLPNDRFSAERPEGSISTLTIQRTEQRDSAMYRCASSLLAGSSTDTQYFGPGTRLTVL.

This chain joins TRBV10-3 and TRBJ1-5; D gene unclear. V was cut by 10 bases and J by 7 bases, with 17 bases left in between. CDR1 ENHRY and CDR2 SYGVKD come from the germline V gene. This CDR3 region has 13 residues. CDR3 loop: CATAWEPSQPQHF. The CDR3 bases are TGTGCCACCGCCTGGGAACCAAGCCAGCCCCAGCATTTT.

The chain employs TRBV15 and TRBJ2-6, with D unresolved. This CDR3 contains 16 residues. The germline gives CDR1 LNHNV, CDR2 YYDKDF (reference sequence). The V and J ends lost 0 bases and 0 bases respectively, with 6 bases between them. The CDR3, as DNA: TGTGCCACCAGCAGAGATCGGAGCTCTGGGGCCAACGTCCTGACTTTC. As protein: CATSRDRSSGANVLTF.

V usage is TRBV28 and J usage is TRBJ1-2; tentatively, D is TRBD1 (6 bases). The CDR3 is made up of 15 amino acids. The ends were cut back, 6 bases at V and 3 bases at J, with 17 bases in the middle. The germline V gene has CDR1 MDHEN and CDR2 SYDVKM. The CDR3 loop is CASRLSGGLYYGYTF. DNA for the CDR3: TGTGCCAGCAGGCTCTCGGGGGGGCTATACTATGGCTACACCTTC.

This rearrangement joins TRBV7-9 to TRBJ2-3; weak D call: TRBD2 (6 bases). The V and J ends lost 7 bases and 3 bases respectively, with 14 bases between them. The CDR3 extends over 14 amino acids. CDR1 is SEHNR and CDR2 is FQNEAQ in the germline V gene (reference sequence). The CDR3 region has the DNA TGTGCCAGCACTCGGGTAAGCGGGACAGATACGCAGTATTTT. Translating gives CASTRVSGTDTQYF.

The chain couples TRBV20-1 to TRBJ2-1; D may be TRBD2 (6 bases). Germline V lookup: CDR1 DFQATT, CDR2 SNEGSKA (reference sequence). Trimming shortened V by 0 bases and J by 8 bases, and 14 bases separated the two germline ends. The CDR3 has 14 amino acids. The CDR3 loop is CSARDRSGGYEQFF. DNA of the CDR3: TGCAGTGCTAGAGATCGGAGCGGAGGGTATGAGCAGTTCTTC.

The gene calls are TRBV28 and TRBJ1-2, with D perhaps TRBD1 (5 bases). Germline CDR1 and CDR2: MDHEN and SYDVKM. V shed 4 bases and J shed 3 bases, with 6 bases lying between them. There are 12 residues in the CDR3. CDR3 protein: CASSSTDYGYTF. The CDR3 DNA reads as TGTGCCAGCAGTTCGACAGACTATGGCTACACCTTC.